A selection of T cell receptor beta chains follows, all from one sample in a study of metastatic and nonmetastatic thyroid tumors. TCRdb re-clonotyped the PCR reads through MiXCR. The data contain approximately 30,000 clones, about a sixth of them singletons. Sequenced: blood. Receptors were obtained from a female donor with papillary thyroid cancer or a benign thyroid nodule (not recorded which). Some clones in this sample may be carry-over from other donors' samples. The CDR3 runs from the conserved cysteine through the conserved F or W. Fields, in order: CDR3 protein, V gene.

cdr3_aa: CASSLSWGGTQYF
v_call: TRBV7-3

cdr3_aa: CASSTTGEETQYF
v_call: TRBV5-1

cdr3_aa: CASSRPPGATYEQYF
v_call: TRBV6-1

cdr3_aa: CASGRLADNEQFF
v_call: TRBV6-1

cdr3_aa: CASRGEGRYNEQFF
v_call: TRBV7-9

cdr3_aa: CASSPRNGRSYNEQFF
v_call: TRBV18

cdr3_aa: CSVLYADRGTFSGANVLTF
v_call: TRBV29-1

cdr3_aa: CASSQDWGLKNNEQFF
v_call: TRBV4-1

cdr3_aa: CASSPQGQSYEQYF
v_call: TRBV28

cdr3_aa: CASSYSGELEQPQHF
v_call: TRBV6-2/TRBV6-3

cdr3_aa: CASSLGSGQPQHF
v_call: TRBV11-2

cdr3_aa: CASSFSGNDEQYF
v_call: TRBV27

cdr3_aa: CASSDQLINEQFF
v_call: TRBV2

cdr3_aa: CSARARGDYGYTF
v_call: TRBV20-1

cdr3_aa: CASSVEALETEAFF
v_call: TRBV9